What follows describes a single T cell receptor beta chain. The CDR3 runs 15 residues. CDR1 is SGDLS, CDR2 YYNGEE, per germline. J was trimmed by 3 bases and V by 0 bases; bases with no gene match: 5. This entry is derived from a study of technical replicates of blood from a few donors. Some clones are missing from TCRdb's copy, which holds only in-frame ones; the method was immunoSEQ multiplex PCR. Among about 78,000 clones listed, 85% to 95% were seen once. Sequencing was performed on T cells isolated from PBMCs. The clonotype comes from a human donor in good health. This chain links TRBV9 with TRBJ2-7; TRBD2 aligns across 8 bases. CDR3 residues: CASSVGGSGIYEQYF. Here the CDR3 DNA reads TGTGCCAGCAGCGTAGGGGGTAGCGGGATCTACGAGCAGTACTTC.